This T cell receptor (beta chain) was recovered during a study of OX40 agonist ivuxolimab in advanced cancers. Looking at the study overall: Ivuxolimab, which patients received intravenously every 2 weeks, was dosed at 0.01 to 10 mg/kg. Of mixed ages from roughly 23 to 80 and averaging 60 years, the group was almost 85% male. Three individuals attained partial responses, comprising one hepatocellular carcinoma case and two cutaneous melanoma cases.

Germline loops: CDR1 LNHDA, CDR2 SQIVND (reference sequence). The CDR3 runs 17 residues. V lost 5 bases, J lost 0 bases, and 7 bases stayed unmatched. Libraries were prepared by immunoSEQ multiplex PCR; TCRdb keeps only in-frame clonotypes and omits some of them. The data show about 65,000 clones, with around 90% seen just once and 1.5% to 2% held by the top ten. The specimen comprised CD4+ or CD8+ T cells sorted from blood, sampled in a trial of the OX40 agonist ivuxolimab. The V gene is TRBV19, the J gene TRBJ1-6; 7 nucleotides match TRBD1. This sequence originates from an adult with an advanced solid tumor such as melanoma, head and neck, liver or kidney cancer. The chain's CDR3 is CASSPSTGSSYNSPLHF. The CDR3 DNA sequence: TGTGCCAGTAGTCCTTCGACAGGGAGCTCCTATAATTCACCCCTCCACTTT.